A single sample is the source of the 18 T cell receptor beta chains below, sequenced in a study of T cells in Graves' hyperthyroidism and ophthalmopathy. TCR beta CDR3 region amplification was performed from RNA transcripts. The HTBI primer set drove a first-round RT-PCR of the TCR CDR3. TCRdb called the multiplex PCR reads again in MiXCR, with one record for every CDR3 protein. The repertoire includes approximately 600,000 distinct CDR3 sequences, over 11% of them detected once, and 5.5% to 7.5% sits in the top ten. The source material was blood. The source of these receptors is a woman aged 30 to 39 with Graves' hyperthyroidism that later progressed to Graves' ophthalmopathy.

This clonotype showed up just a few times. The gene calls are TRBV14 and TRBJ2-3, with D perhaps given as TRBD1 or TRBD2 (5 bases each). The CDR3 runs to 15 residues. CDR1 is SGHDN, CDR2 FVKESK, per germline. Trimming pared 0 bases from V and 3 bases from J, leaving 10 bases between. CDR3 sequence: CASSQDGGVTDTQYF. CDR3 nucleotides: TGTGCCAGCAGCCAAGATGGGGGTGTTACAGATACGCAGTATTTT.

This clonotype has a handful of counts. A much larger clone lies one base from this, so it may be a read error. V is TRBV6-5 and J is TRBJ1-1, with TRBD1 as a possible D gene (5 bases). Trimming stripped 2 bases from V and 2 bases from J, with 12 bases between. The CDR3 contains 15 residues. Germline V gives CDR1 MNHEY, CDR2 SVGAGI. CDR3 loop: CASSYGGGINTEAFF. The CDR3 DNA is TGTGCCAGCAGTTACGGGGGGGGGATTAACACTGAAGCTTTCTTT.

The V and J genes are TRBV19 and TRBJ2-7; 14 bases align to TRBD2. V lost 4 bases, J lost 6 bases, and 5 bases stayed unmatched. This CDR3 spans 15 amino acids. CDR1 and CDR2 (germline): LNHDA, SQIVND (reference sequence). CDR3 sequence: CASSKETSGRGEQYF. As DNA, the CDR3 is TGTGCCAGTAGTAAGGAGACTAGCGGGAGGGGCGAGCAGTACTTC.

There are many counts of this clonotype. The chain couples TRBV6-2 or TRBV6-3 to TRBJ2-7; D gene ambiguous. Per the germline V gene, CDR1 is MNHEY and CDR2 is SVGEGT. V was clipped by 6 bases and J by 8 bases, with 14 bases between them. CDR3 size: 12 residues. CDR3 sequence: CASSHGPTKQYF. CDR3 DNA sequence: TGTGCCAGCAGCCACGGACCTACGAAGCAGTACTTC.

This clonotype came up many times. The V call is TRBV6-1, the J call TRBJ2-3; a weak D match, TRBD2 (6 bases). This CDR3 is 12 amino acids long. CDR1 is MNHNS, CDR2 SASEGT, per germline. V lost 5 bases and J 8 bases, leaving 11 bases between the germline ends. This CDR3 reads CASSSQGGTQYF. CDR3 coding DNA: TGTGCCAGCAGTTCTCAGGGAGGTACGCAGTATTTT.

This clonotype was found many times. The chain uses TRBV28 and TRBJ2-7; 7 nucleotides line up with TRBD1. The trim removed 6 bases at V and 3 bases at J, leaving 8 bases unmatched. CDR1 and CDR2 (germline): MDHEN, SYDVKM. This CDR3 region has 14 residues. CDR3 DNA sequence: TGTGCCAGCAGCTCCGGGACAGCCTTCTACGAGCAGTACTTC. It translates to CASSSGTAFYEQYF.

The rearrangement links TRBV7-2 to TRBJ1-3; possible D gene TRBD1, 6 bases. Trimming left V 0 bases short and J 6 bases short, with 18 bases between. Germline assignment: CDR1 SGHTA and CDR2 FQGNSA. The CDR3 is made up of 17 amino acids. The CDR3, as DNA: TGTGCCAGCAGCTTAGCTGGGGGCCGCGCCCCGGCAAACACCATATATTTT. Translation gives CASSLAGGRAPANTIYF. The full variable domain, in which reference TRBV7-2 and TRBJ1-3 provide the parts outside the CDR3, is GAGVSQSPSNKVTEKGKDVELRCDPISGHTALYWYRQSLGQGLEFLIYFQGNSAPDKSGLPSDRFSAERTGGSVSTLTIQRTQQEDSAVYLCASSLAGGRAPANTIYFGEGSWLTVV.

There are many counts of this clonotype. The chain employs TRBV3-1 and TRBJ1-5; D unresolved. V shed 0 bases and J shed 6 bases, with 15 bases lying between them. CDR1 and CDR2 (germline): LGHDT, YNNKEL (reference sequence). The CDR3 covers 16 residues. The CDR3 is CASSQDRLGVAQPQHF. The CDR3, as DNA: TGTGCCAGCAGCCAAGATCGCCTCGGGGTTGCTCAGCCCCAGCATTTT. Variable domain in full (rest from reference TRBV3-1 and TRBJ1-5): DTAVSQTPKYLVTQMGNDKSIKCEQNLGHDTMYWYKQDSKKFLKIMFSYNNKELIINETVPNRFSPKSPDKAHLNLHINSLELGDSAVYFCASSQDRLGVAQPQHFGDGTRLSIL.

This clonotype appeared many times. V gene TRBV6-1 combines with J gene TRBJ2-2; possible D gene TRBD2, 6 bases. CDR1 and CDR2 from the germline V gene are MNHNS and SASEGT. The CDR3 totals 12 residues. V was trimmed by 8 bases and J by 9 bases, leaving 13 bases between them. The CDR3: CASFGAGRELFF. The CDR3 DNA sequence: TGTGCCAGCTTCGGCGCGGGACGGGAGCTGTTTTTT.

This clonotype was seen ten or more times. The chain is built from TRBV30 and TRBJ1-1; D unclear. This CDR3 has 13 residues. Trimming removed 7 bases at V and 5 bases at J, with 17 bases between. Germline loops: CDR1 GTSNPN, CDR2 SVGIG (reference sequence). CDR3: CASGTLWGTEAFF. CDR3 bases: TGTGCCTCCGGCACCCTGTGGGGAACTGAAGCTTTCTTT.

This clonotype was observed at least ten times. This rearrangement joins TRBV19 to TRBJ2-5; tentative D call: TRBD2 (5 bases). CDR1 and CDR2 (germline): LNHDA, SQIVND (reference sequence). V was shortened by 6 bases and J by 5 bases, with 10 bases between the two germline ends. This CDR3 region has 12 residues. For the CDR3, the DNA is TGTGCCAGTAGAGGACGAGGGGAGACCCAGTACTTC. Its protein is CASRGRGETQYF. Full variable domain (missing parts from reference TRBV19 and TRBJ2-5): DGGITQSPKYLFRKEGQNVTLSCEQNLNHDAMYWYRQDPGQGLRLIYYSQIVNDFQKGDIAEGYSVSREKKESFPLTVTSAQKNPTAFYLCASRGRGETQYFGPGTRLLVL.

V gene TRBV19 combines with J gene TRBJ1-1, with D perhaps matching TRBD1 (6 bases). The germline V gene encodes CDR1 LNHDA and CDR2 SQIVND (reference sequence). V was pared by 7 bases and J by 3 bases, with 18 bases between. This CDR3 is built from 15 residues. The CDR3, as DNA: TGTGCCAGTATAAAGGAGACAGGCCGGTACACTGAAGCTTTCTTT. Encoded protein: CASIKETGRYTEAFF.

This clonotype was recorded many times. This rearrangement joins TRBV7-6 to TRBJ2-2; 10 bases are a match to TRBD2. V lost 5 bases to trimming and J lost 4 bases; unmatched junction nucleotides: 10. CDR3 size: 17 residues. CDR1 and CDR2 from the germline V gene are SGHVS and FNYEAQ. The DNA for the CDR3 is TGTGCCAGCAGCCCCCTAGCGGGGGCGCAGGGCACCGGGGAGCTGTTTTTT. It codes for CASSPLAGAQGTGELFF.

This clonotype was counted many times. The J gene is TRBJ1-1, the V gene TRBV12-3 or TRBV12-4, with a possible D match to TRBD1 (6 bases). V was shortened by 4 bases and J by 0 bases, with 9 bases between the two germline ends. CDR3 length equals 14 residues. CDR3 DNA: TGTGCCAGCAGTTGGACAGCTATGAACACTGAAGCTTTCTTT. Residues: CASSWTAMNTEAFF.

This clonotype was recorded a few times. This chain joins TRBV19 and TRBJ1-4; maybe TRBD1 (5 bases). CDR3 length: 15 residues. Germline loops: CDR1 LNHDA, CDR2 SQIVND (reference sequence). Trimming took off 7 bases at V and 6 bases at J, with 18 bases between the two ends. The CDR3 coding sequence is TGTGCCAGTAATAGGGGCAACAGGTGGGATGAAAAACTGTTTTTT. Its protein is CASNRGNRWDEKLFF.

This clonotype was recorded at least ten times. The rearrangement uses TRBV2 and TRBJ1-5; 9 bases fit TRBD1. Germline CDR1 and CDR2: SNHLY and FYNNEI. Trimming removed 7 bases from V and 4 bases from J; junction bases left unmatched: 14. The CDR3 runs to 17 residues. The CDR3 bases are TGTGCCAGCAAGGAACGGGGACAGGGTGTCTGGAATCAGCCCCAGCATTTT. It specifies CASKERGQGVWNQPQHF.

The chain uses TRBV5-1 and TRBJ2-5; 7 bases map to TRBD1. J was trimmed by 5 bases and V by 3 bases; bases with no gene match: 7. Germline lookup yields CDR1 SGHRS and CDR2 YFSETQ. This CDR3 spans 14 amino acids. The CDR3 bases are TGCGCCAGCAGCTCGCCGGACAGGTCTGAGACCCAGTACTTC. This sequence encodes CASSSPDRSETQYF.

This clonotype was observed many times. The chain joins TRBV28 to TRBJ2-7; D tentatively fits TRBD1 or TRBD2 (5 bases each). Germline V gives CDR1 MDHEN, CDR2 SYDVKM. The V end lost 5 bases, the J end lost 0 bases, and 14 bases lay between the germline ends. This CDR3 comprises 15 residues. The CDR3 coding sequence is TGTGCCAGCAGTCTCCCCGGGACGGACTCCTACGAGCAGTACTTC. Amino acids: CASSLPGTDSYEQYF.